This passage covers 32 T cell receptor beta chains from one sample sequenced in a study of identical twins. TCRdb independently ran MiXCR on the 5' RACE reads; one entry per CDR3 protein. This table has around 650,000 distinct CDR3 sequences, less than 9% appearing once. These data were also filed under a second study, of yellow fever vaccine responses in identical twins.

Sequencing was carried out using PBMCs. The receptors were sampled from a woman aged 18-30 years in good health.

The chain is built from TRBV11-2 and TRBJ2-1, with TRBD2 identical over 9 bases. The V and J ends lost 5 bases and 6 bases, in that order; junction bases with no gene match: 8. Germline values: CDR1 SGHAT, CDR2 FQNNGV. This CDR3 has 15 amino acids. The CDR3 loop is CASSPAGGGGNEQFF. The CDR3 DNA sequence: TGTGCCAGCAGCCCCGCCGGCGGGGGGGGCAATGAGCAGTTCTTC.

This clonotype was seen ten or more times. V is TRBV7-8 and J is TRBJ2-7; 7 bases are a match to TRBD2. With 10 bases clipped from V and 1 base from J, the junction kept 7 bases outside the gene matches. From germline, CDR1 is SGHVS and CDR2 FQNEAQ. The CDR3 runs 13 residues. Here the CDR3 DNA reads TGTGCCACTGGGGCTAGCGGTTCCTACGAGCAGTACGTC. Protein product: CATGASGSYEQYV.

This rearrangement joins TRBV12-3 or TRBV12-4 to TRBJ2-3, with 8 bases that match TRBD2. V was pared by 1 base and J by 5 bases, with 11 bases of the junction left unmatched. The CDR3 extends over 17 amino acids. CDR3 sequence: CASSLGPGLGLRDTQYF. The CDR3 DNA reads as TGTGCCAGCAGTTTAGGACCGGGACTAGGGCTCAGAGATACGCAGTATTTT.

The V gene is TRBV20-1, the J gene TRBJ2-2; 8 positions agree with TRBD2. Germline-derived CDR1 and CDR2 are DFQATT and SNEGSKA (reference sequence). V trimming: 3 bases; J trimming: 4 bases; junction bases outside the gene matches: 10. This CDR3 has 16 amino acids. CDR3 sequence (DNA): TGCAGTGCTAGGCCCCGAGTAGCGGGGCGCACCGGGGAGCTGTTTTTT. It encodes CSARPRVAGRTGELFF.

This CDR3 is CASSSEAGGYNEQFF. The CDR3 DNA reads as TGTGCCAGCAGTTCCGAAGCGGGAGGGTACAATGAGCAGTTCTTC. The V gene is TRBV12-3 or TRBV12-4, the J gene TRBJ2-1; 10 bases are shared with TRBD2. With V trimmed by 4 bases and J by 4 bases, 4 bases remained unmatched. The CDR3 has 15 residues.

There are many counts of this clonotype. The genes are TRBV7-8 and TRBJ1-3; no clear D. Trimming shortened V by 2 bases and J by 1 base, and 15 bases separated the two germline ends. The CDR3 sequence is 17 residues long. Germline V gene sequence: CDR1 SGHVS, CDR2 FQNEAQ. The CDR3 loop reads CASSLIIGILSGNTIYF. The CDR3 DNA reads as TGTGCCAGCAGCTTAATCATAGGGATTTTATCTGGAAACACCATATATTTT.

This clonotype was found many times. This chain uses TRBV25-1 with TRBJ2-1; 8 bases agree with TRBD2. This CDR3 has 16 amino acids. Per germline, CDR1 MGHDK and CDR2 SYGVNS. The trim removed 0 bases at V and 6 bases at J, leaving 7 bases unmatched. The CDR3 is CASSEYRTSYSNEQFF. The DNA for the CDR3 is TGTGCCAGCAGTGAATATAGGACTAGCTACTCCAATGAGCAGTTCTTC.

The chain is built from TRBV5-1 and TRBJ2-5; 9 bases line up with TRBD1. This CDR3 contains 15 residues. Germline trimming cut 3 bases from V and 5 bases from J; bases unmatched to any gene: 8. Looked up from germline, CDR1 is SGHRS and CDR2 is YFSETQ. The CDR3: CASSSAGQGRETQYF. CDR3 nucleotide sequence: TGCGCCAGCAGCTCGGCCGGACAGGGGAGGGAGACCCAGTACTTC.

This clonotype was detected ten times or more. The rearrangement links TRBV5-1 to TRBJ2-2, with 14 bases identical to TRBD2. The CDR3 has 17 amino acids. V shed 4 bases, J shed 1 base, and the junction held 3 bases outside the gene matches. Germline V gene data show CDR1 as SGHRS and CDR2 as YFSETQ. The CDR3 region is CASSQGLAGVNTGELFF. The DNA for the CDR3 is TGCGCCAGCAGCCAGGGACTAGCGGGGGTGAACACCGGGGAGCTGTTTTTT.

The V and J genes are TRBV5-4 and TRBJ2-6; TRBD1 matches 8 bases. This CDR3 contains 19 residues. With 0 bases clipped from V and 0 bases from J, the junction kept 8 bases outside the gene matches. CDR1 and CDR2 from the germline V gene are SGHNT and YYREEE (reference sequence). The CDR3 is CASSLVPTGASSGANVLTF. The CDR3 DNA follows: TGTGCCAGCAGCTTGGTCCCGACAGGGGCCAGCTCTGGGGCCAACGTCCTGACTTTC.

The CDR3 here is CASSPGQTGANVLTF. As DNA, the CDR3 is TGTGCCAGCAGTCCCGGACAGACGGGGGCCAACGTCCTGACTTTC. The chain couples TRBV28 to TRBJ2-6; a possible D gene is TRBD1 (6 bases). Looked up from germline, CDR1 is MDHEN and CDR2 is SYDVKM. The CDR3 is made up of 15 amino acids. Trimming removed 5 bases at V and 4 bases at J, with 12 bases between.

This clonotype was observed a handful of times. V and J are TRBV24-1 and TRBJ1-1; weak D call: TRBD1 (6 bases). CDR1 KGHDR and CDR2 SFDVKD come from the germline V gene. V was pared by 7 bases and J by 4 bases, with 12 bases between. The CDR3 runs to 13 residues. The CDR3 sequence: CATSQGPSTEAFF. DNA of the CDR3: TGTGCCACCAGCCAGGGGCCGAGCACTGAAGCTTTCTTT.

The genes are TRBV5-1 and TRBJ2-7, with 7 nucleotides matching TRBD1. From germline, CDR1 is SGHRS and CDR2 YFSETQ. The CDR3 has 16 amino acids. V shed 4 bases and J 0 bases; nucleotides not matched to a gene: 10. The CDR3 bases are TGCGCCAGCAGCCCCCCTAGGGACAGTAGCTCCTACGAGCAGTACGTC. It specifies CASSPPRDSSSYEQYV.

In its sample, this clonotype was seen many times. CDR3 region: CASSLASQNTEAFF. DNA for the CDR3: TGCGCCAGCAGCTTGGCCTCACAGAACACTGAAGCTTTCTTT. This rearrangement joins TRBV5-1 to TRBJ1-1, with D uncertain. Germline CDR1 and CDR2: SGHRS and YFSETQ. CDR3 size: 14 residues. V was clipped by 0 bases and J by 1 base, with 7 bases between them.

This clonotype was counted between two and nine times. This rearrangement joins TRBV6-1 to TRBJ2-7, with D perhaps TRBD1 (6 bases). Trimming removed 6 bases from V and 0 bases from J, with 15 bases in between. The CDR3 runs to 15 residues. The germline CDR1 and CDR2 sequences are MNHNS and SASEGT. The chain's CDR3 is CASRREGTHSYEQYF. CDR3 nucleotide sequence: TGTGCCAGCAGAAGAGAAGGGACACACTCCTACGAGCAGTACTTC.

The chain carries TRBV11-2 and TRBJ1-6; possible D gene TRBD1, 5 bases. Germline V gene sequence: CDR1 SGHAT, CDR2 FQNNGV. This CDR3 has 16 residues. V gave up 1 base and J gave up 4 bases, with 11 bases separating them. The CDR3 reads CASSLGTGTYNSPLHF. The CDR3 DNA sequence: TGTGCCAGCAGCTTAGGTACCGGGACGTATAATTCACCCCTCCACTTT.

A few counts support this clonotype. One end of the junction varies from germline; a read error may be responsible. Here the CDR3 reads CCARDPGRGVTDTQYF. CDR3 DNA sequence: TGCTGTGCTAGAGATCCGGGGCGGGGCGTCACAGATACGCAGTATTTT. The rearrangement links TRBV20-1 to TRBJ2-3; a possible D gene is TRBD2 (6 bases). This CDR3 has 16 residues. Germline assignment: CDR1 DFQATT and CDR2 SNEGSKA (reference sequence).

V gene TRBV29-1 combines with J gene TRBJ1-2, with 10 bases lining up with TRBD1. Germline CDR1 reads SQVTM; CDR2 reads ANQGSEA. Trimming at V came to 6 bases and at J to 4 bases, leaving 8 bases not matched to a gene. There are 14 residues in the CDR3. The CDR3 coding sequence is TGCAGCGTATTGGGGACAGGGGAAATCTATGGCTACACCTTC. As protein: CSVLGTGEIYGYTF.

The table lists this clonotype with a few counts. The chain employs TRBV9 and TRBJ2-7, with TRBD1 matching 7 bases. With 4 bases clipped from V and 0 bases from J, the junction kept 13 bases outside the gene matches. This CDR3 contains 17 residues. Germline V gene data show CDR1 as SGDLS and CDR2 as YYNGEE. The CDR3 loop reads CASSPADQQGSSYEQYF. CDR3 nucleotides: TGTGCCAGCAGCCCCGCGGACCAACAGGGGTCCTCCTACGAGCAGTACTTC.

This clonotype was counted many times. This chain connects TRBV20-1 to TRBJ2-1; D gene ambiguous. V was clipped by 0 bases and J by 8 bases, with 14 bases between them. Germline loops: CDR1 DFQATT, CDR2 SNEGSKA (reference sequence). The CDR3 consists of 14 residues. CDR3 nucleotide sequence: TGCAGTGCTAGAGATATCCCAGTTGCGGATGAGCAGTTCTTC. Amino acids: CSARDIPVADEQFF.

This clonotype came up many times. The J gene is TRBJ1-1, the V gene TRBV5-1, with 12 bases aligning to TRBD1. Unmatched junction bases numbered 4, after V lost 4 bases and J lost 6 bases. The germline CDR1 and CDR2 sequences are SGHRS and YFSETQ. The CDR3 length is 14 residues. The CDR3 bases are TGCGCCAGCAGCCCGGGACAGGGGGCCTCTGAAGCTTTCTTT. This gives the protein CASSPGQGASEAFF.

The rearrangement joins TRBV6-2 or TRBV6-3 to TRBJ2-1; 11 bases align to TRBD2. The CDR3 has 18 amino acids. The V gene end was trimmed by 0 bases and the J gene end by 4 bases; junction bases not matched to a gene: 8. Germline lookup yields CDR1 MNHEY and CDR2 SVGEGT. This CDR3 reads CASSYSASGGKLYNEQFF. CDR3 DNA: TGTGCCAGCAGTTACTCGGCTAGCGGGGGGAAACTTTACAATGAGCAGTTCTTC.

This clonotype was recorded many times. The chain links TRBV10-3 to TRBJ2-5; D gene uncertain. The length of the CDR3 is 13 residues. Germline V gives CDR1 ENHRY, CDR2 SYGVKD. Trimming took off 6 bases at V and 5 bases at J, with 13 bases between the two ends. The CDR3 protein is CAIRGAVGETQYF. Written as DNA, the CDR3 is TGTGCCATCAGAGGCGCCGTGGGCGAGACCCAGTACTTC.

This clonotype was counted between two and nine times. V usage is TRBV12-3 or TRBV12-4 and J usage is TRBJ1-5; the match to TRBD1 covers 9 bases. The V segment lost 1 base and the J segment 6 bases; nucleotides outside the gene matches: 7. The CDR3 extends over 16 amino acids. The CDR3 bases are TGTGCCAGCAGTTTAGGGGTGGGACAGGGCGGTCAGCCCCAGCATTTT. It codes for CASSLGVGQGGQPQHF.

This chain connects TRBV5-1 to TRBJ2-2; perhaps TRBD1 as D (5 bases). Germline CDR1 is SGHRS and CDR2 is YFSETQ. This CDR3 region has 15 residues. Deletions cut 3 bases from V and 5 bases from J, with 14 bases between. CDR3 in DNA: TGCGCCAGCAGCTGGACAATTTTCGGGACCGGGGAGCTGTTTTTT. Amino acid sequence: CASSWTIFGTGELFF.

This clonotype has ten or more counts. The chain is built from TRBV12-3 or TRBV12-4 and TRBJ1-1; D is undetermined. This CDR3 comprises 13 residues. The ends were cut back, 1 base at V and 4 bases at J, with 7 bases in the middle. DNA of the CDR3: TGTGCCAGCAGTTTAGAGCAGCGCACTGAAGCTTTCTTT. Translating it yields CASSLEQRTEAFF.

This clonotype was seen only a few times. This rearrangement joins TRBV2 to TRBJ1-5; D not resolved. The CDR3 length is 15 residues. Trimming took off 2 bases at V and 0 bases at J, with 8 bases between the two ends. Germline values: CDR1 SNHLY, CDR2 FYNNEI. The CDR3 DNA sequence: TGTGCCAGCAGTGAATACACCGCTAGCAATCAGCCCCAGCATTTT. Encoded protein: CASSEYTASNQPQHF.

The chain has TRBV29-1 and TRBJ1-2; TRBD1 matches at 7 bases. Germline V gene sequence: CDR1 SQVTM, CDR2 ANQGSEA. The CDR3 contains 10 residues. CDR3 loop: CSTGVDGYTF. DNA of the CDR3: TGCAGTACAGGGGTGGATGGCTACACCTTC.

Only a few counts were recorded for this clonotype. CDR3 sequence: CASSPDSAGNTIYF. The CDR3 region has the DNA TGTGCCAGCTCACCTGACAGCGCAGGAAACACCATATATTTT. The chain couples TRBV18 to TRBJ1-3; tentative D call: TRBD1 (5 bases). CDR1 is KGHSH, CDR2 LQKENI, per germline. The CDR3 extends over 14 amino acids. Between the trimmed V and J ends, which lost 3 bases and 4 bases, there was a span of 10 bases.

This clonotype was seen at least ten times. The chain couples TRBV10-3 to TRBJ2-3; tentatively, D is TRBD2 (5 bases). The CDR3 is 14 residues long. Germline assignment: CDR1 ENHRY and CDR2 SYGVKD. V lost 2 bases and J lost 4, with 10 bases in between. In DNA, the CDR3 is TGTGCCATCAGTGAGGGGAGTGTCGCAGATACGCAGTATTTT. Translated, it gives CAISEGSVADTQYF.

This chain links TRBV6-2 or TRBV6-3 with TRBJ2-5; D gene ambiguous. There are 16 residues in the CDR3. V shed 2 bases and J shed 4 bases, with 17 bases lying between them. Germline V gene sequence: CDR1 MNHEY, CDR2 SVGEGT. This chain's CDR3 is CASSYGRALGGETQYF. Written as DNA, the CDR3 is TGTGCCAGCAGTTACGGAAGGGCTCTTGGCGGAGAGACCCAGTACTTC.

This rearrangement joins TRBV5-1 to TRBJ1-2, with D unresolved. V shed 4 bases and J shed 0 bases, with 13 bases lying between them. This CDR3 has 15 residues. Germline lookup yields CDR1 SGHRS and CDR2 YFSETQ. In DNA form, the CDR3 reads TGCGCCAGCAGCCCGGAAGGAGATCCTAACTATGGCTACACCTTC. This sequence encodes CASSPEGDPNYGYTF.